This T cell receptor beta chain was obtained from a study of technical replicates of blood from a handful of donors. Sequenced by immunoSEQ multiplex PCR; TCRdb stores in-frame clones only, minus some. The sample includes around 93,000 clones, approximately 94% seen only once; the top ten take 0.25% to 0.35%. The length of the CDR3 is 14 residues. The germline CDR1 and CDR2 sequences are MDHEN and SYDVKM. The V gene end was trimmed by 5 bases and the J gene end by 6 bases; junction bases not matched to a gene: 7. The sequence came from a human donor in good health. Sequencing input: T cells isolated from PBMCs. This chain connects TRBV28 to TRBJ2-1; 7 bases match TRBD2. Written as DNA, the CDR3 is TGTGCCAGCAGTCCCATAGGGACTATCAATGAGCAGTTCTTC. Translated: CASSPIGTINEQFF.